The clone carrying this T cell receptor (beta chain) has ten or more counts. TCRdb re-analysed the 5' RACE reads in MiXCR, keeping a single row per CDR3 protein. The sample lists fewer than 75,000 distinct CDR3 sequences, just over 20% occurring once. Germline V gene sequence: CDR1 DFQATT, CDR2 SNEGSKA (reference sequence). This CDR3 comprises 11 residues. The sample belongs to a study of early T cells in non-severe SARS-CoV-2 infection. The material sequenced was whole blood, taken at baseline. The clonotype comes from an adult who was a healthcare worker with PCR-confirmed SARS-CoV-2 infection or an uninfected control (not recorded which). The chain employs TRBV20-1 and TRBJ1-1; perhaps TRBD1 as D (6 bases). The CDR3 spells CSISFRDTSFF. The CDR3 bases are TGCAGCATCTCCTTTCGGGACACTTCTTTCTTT.